Each of the 18 T cell receptor beta chains below was sequenced from the same sample in a study of blood T cell repertoires in COVID-19. The data were produced by immunoSEQ multiplex PCR, yet TCRdb's version contains in-frame clones alone and is incomplete. The table has over 250,000 clones, 88% seen once. The sequenced sample consisted of PBMCs or T cells enriched from blood (not recorded which). The receptors were gathered from a woman between 50 and 59 years old who had recovered from COVID-19.

Only one count was recorded for this clone. This chain connects TRBV2 to TRBJ1-1; D may be TRBD1 (6 bases). With 6 bases removed from V and 2 bases from J, the gap between germline ends came to 16 bases. This CDR3 contains 15 residues. Germline V gene data show CDR1 as SNHLY and CDR2 as FYNNEI. CDR3 nucleotides: TGTGCCAGCAGAGGATTGGGACAACGCAACACTGAAGCTTTCTTT. Translated, it gives CASRGLGQRNTEAFF.

The chain joins TRBV5-1 to TRBJ2-6, with 7 bases fitting TRBD2. CDR3 length equals 17 residues. Trimming took 4 bases from V and 0 from J; bases not matched to a gene: 7. Per germline, CDR1 SGHRS and CDR2 YFSETQ. CDR3 nucleotides: TGCGCCAGCAGCCTAGCGGACCCCCTCTCTGGGGCCAACGTCCTGACTTTC. Amino acid sequence: CASSLADPLSGANVLTF. Together with reference TRBV5-1 and TRBJ2-6, the CDR3 gives the full variable domain: KAGVTQTPRYLIKTRGQQVTLSCSPISGHRSVSWYQQTPGQGLQFLFEYFSETQRNKGNFPGRFSGRQFSNSRSEMNVSTLELGDSALYLCASSLADPLSGANVLTFGAGSRLTVL.

The rearrangement joins TRBV3-1 (or the pseudogene TRBV3-2) to TRBJ2-3, with TRBD1 matching 11 bases. Germline trimming cut 2 bases from V and 2 bases from J; bases unmatched to any gene: 9. The germline CDR1 and CDR2 sequences are LGHDT and YNNKEL (reference sequence). The CDR3 covers 18 residues. The CDR3 reads CASSQPGQGVLLTDTQYF. The CDR3 DNA reads as TGTGCCAGCAGCCAACCGGGACAGGGGGTCCTCCTCACAGATACGCAGTATTTT.

The V and J genes are TRBV24-1 and TRBJ2-1, with a tentative D call TRBD2 (5 bases). CDR3 length: 13 residues. In germline, CDR1 is KGHDR, CDR2 SFDVKD. V was trimmed by 9 bases and J by 7 bases, leaving 15 bases between them. The DNA for the CDR3 is TGTGCCACCGGGGAGCCCCTAGGGAATGAGCAGTTCTTC. It specifies CATGEPLGNEQFF.

This clone was detected only a few times. The CDR3, as DNA: TGTGCCAGCCGACTTGCCAACTATGGCTACACCTTC. It specifies CASRLANYGYTF. The rearrangement links TRBV2 to TRBJ1-2; D not certain. Trimming removed 8 bases from V and 2 bases from J, with 9 bases in between. The CDR3 consists of 12 residues. In germline, CDR1 is SNHLY, CDR2 FYNNEI.

This chain connects TRBV28 to TRBJ2-2, with D tentatively TRBD1 (5 bases). Germline values: CDR1 MDHEN, CDR2 SYDVKM. The CDR3 length is 15 residues. Trimming stripped 1 base from V and 2 bases from J, with 8 bases between. As DNA, the CDR3 is TGTGCCAGCAGTTTATCCAGGGTCAACACCGGGGAGCTGTTTTTT. It is translated as CASSLSRVNTGELFF.

The chain links TRBV7-8 to TRBJ1-1; D not certain. Germline V gene lookup returns CDR1 SGHVS and CDR2 FQNEAQ. The CDR3 is made up of 13 amino acids. Trimming took off 4 bases at V and 2 bases at J, with 8 bases between the two ends. The CDR3 coding sequence is TGTGCCAGCAGCTCCGAACTAAACACTGAAGCTTTCTTT. Amino acids: CASSSELNTEAFF.

V usage is TRBV5-1 and J usage is TRBJ2-5; 8 bases align to TRBD2. V shed 4 bases and J 0 bases; nucleotides not matched to a gene: 5. Germline assignment: CDR1 SGHRS and CDR2 YFSETQ. This CDR3 region has 15 residues. CDR3 in amino acids: CASSRGAGDQETQYF. The CDR3 DNA is TGCGCCAGCAGCCGGGGAGCGGGAGACCAAGAGACCCAGTACTTC. The whole variable domain, remainder taken from reference TRBV5-1 and TRBJ2-5, is KAGVTQTPRYLIKTRGQQVTLSCSPISGHRSVSWYQQTPGQGLQFLFEYFSETQRNKGNFPGRFSGRQFSNSRSEMNVSTLELGDSALYLCASSRGAGDQETQYFGPGTRLLVL.

The J gene is TRBJ1-2, the V gene TRBV5-1; tentative D call: TRBD1 (6 bases). The V gene's germline CDR1 is SGHRS and CDR2 YFSETQ. This CDR3 region has 13 residues. Trimming took off 7 bases at V and 5 bases at J, with 15 bases between the two ends. This CDR3 is CASRSSTGYGYTF. DNA for the CDR3: TGCGCCAGCCGCAGTAGTACAGGGTATGGCTACACCTTC.

The chain joins TRBV28 to TRBJ2-5, with D possibly TRBD2 on 6 matching bases. Trimming took off 3 bases at V and 5 bases at J, with 10 bases between the two ends. Germline V CDR1 and CDR2: MDHEN, SYDVKM. The length of the CDR3 is 13 residues. The CDR3 is CASSFGTVETQYF. In nucleotides, the CDR3 is TGTGCCAGCAGTTTCGGGACTGTCGAGACCCAGTACTTC.

This clone came up once. The chain has TRBV6-5 and TRBJ1-2, with D possibly matching TRBD1 (5 bases). The CDR3 has 16 residues. Germline V gene sequence: CDR1 MNHEY, CDR2 SVGAGI. The V gene lost 0 bases and the J gene lost 2 bases, with 13 bases spanning the gap. This chain's CDR3 is CASSYSNPGGNYGYTF. CDR3 sequence (DNA): TGTGCCAGCAGTTACTCGAATCCGGGGGGGAACTATGGCTACACCTTC.

The chain carries TRBV18 and TRBJ1-1; 8 bases agree with TRBD1. CDR1 and CDR2 (germline): KGHSH, LQKENI. The CDR3 has 12 amino acids. V shed 0 bases, J shed 10 bases, and the junction held 1 base outside the gene matches. CDR3 DNA sequence: TGTGCCAGCTCACCACCACAGGGGGGAGCTTTCTTT. This translates into CASSPPQGGAFF.

The count of this clone is one. The chain is built from TRBV9 and TRBJ2-1, with D tentatively TRBD2 (5 bases). The V end lost 0 bases, the J end lost 9 bases, and 10 bases lay between the germline ends. Germline values: CDR1 SGDLS, CDR2 YYNGEE. The CDR3 is made up of 13 amino acids. This chain's CDR3 is CASSVVDYGEQFF. CDR3 DNA: TGTGCCAGCAGCGTAGTAGACTACGGTGAGCAGTTCTTC.

This chain links TRBV7-9 with TRBJ1-4; 8 nucleotides align to TRBD1. This CDR3 spans 15 amino acids. CDR1 and CDR2 (germline): SEHNR, FQNEAQ (reference sequence). V trimming: 4 bases; J trimming: 8 bases; junction bases outside the gene matches: 9. CDR3 bases: TGTGCCAGCAGCTCCGGACAGGGTAGTTTGGAAAAACTGTTTTTT. Translation gives CASSSGQGSLEKLFF.

The rearrangement links TRBV3-1 (or the pseudogene TRBV3-2) to TRBJ1-4, with D possibly being TRBD1 (5 bases). Germline CDR1 is LGHDT and CDR2 is YNNKEL (reference sequence). CDR3 length: 15 residues. V lost 0 bases, J lost 6 bases, and 11 bases lay in between. This CDR3 reads CASSQDSRVDEKLFF. CDR3 bases: TGTGCCAGCAGCCAAGATTCCAGGGTAGATGAAAAACTGTTTTTT.

The rearrangement uses TRBV3-1 (or the pseudogene TRBV3-2) and TRBJ1-2; TRBD1 agrees at 7 bases. V gave up 8 bases and J gave up 2 bases; unmatched junction bases: 2. CDR1 and CDR2 from the germline V gene are LGHDT and YNNKEL (reference sequence). The CDR3 runs 12 residues. CDR3 sequence reads: CASQQGNYGYTF. DNA of the CDR3: TGTGCCAGCCAACAGGGGAACTATGGCTACACCTTC.

As DNA, the CDR3 is TGTGCCAGCAGCTTAAGTCGTTCAGGGGAGCAGTTCTTC. This translates into CASSLSRSGEQFF. The genes are TRBV7-3 and TRBJ2-1; D may be TRBD1 (5 bases). This CDR3 spans 13 amino acids. Trimming pared 1 base from V and 10 bases from J, leaving 11 bases between. Germline V gene data show CDR1 as SGHTA and CDR2 as FQGTGA.

This clone was counted only a few times. The rearrangement uses TRBV6-2 or TRBV6-3 and TRBJ1-5; D is unresolved. Germline V gene data show CDR1 as MNHEY and CDR2 as SVGEGT. With 2 bases removed from V and 7 bases from J, the gap between germline ends came to 15 bases. The CDR3 length is 15 residues. The CDR3 bases are TGTGCCAGCAGTTACCGCGGGGAAAGGTTGCAGCCCCAGCATTTT. Its translation is CASSYRGERLQPQHF.